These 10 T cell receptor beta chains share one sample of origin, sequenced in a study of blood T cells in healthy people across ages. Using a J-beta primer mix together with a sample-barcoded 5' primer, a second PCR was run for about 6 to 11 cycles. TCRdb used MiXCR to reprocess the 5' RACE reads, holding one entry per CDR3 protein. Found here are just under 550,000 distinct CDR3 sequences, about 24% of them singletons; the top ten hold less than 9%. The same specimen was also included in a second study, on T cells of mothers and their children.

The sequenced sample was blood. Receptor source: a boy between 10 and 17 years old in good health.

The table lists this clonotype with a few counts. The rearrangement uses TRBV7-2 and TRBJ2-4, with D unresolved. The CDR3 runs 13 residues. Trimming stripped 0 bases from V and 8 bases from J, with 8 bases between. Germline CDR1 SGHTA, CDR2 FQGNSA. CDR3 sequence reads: CASSLAGIHIQYF. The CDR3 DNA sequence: TGTGCCAGCAGCTTAGCAGGGATCCACATTCAGTACTTC.

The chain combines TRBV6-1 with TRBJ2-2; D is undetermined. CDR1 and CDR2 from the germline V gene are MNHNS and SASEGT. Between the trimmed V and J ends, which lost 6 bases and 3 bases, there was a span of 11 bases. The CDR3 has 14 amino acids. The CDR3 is CASSPLIYTGELFF. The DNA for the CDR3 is TGTGCCAGCAGCCCTTTAATATACACCGGGGAGCTGTTTTTT.

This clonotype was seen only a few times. For the CDR3, the DNA is TGCAGTGCTAGTACGCGGTACGTGAGTAGCGGTCAAAGAACTCGGGAGCAGTACTTC. Protein: CSASTRYVSSGQRTREQYF. The chain is built from TRBV20-1 and TRBJ2-7, with D possibly being TRBD2 (6 bases). The germline CDR1 and CDR2 sequences are DFQATT and SNEGSKA (reference sequence). Trimming shortened V by 3 bases and J by 7 bases, and 34 bases separated the two germline ends. This CDR3 has 19 residues.

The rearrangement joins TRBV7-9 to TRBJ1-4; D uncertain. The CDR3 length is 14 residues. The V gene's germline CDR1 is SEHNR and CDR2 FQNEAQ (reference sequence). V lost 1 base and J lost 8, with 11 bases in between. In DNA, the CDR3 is TGTGCCAGCAGCTTAGAGGGCTTCCGCGAAAAACTGTTTTTT. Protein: CASSLEGFREKLFF.

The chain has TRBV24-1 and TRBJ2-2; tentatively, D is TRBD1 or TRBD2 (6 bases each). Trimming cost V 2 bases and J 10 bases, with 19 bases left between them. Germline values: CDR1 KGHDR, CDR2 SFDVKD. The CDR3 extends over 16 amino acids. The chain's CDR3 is CATSDSNGGLSVELFF. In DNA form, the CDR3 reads TGTGCCACCAGTGATTCGAACGGGGGCCTGTCGGTGGAGCTGTTTTTT.

Here the CDR3 DNA reads TGTGCCAGCAGCCATGGACGGGATAATTCACCCCTCCACTTT. It specifies CASSHGRDNSPLHF. The gene calls are TRBV7-9 and TRBJ1-6, with D uncertain. Germline V gives CDR1 SEHNR, CDR2 FQNEAQ (reference sequence). The CDR3 covers 14 residues. Trimming left V 5 bases short and J 5 bases short, with 10 bases between.

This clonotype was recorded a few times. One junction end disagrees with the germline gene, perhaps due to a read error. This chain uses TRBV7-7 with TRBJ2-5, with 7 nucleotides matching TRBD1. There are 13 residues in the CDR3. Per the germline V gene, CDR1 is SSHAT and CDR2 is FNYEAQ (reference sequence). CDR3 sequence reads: CASSVTGIGTQYF. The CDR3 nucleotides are TGTGCTAGCAGCGTGACAGGGATTGGGACCCAGTACTTC.

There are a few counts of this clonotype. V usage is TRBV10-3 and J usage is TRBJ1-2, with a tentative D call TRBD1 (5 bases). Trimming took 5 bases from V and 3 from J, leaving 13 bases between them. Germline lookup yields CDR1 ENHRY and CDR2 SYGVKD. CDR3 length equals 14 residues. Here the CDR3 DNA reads TGTGCCATCAGTTACCAGGGAGGGTACTATGGCTACACCTTC. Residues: CAISYQGGYYGYTF.

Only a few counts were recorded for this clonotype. The chain's CDR3 is CASTDPGVGGGQPQHF. Here the CDR3 DNA reads TGTGCCAGTACGGATCCAGGGGTCGGGGGTGGTCAGCCCCAGCATTTT. The rearrangement links TRBV6-1 to TRBJ1-5; D might be TRBD1 (6 bases). This CDR3 comprises 16 residues. Looked up from germline, CDR1 is MNHNS and CDR2 is SASEGT. Trimming removed 9 bases from V and 6 bases from J, with 24 bases in between.

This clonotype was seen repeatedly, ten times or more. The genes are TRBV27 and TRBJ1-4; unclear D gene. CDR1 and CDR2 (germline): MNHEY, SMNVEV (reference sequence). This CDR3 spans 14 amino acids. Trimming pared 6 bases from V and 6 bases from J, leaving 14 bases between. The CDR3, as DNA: TGTGCCAGCAGCGACCGGGCAGGACATGAAAAACTGTTTTTT. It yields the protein CASSDRAGHEKLFF. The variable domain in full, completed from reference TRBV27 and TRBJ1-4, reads EAQVTQNPRYLITVTGKKLTVTCSQNMNHEYMSWYRQDPGLGLRQIYYSMNVEVTDKGDVPEGYKVSRKEKRNFPLILESPSPNQTSLYFCASSDRAGHEKLFFGSGTQLSVL.